A single sample gave rise to the 19 T cell receptor beta chains below, sequenced in a study of shared clonotypes between healthy human individuals. Only in-frame clones appear in the TCRdb table, and some are missing; sequencing was by immunoSEQ multiplex PCR. The repertoire holds some 2,100,000 clones, with 93% as singletons. Naive CD8 cells, CD45RO-negative and positively selected for CCR7, excluded terminally differentiated effector memory CD45RA+ cells. Sequenced material: naive CD8+ T cells from PBMCs. Receptor source: a young man in good health. Some clones in this sample may be carry-over from other donors' samples.

Points on this clone: Other DNA variants within this sample encode the same CDR3. Here the CDR3 DNA reads TGTGCCAGCAGGGCCGACTATGGCTACACCTTC. The encoded protein is CASRADYGYTF. The V gene is TRBV2, the J gene TRBJ1-2; D gene uncertain. Germline CDR1 reads SNHLY; CDR2 reads FYNNEI. The CDR3 has 11 amino acids. The V gene lost 6 bases and the J gene lost 3 bases, with 5 bases spanning the gap.

The chain recombines TRBV4-1 with TRBJ1-2; TRBD1 agrees at 9 bases. From germline, CDR1 is MGHRA and CDR2 YSYEKL. The V gene end was trimmed by 2 bases and the J gene end by 4 bases; junction bases not matched to a gene: 8. This CDR3 is built from 16 residues. The CDR3 spells CASSQRGQGAAYGYTF. The CDR3 DNA reads as TGCGCCAGCAGCCAAAGGGGACAGGGAGCAGCCTATGGCTACACCTTC.

The chain joins TRBV2 to TRBJ2-5, with 7 bases matching TRBD1. The CDR3 runs to 16 residues. The germline gives CDR1 SNHLY, CDR2 FYNNEI. V shed 2 bases and J 2 bases; nucleotides not matched to a gene: 8. The CDR3 region is CASSECPGTEQETQYF. DNA of the CDR3: TGTGCCAGCAGTGAATGCCCCGGGACAGAGCAAGAGACCCAGTACTTC.

The chain couples TRBV25-1 to TRBJ1-2, with D perhaps matching TRBD1 (6 bases). Germline assignment: CDR1 MGHDK and CDR2 SYGVNS. Trimming removed 2 bases from V and 5 bases from J, with 12 bases in between. The CDR3 is 14 amino acids. DNA for the CDR3: TGTGCCAGCAGTGAAGCAGGGGTGGGGTATGGCTACACCTTC. This sequence encodes CASSEAGVGYGYTF.

This clone came up once. The chain couples TRBV6-1 to TRBJ2-1, with D possibly matching TRBD1 (6 bases). V lost 3 bases and J 3 bases, leaving 9 bases between the germline ends. This CDR3 is 14 amino acids long. Looked up from germline, CDR1 is MNHNS and CDR2 is SASEGT. The chain's CDR3 is CASSDTGYYNEQFF. The CDR3 bases are TGTGCCAGCAGTGATACAGGGTACTACAATGAGCAGTTCTTC.

This chain links TRBV2 with TRBJ1-1, with TRBD1 as a possible D gene (6 bases). Germline V gives CDR1 SNHLY, CDR2 FYNNEI. The V end was cut by 11 bases, the J end by 5 bases, with 24 bases between. The CDR3 runs to 15 residues. The DNA for the CDR3 is TGTGCCGCCCAGATCTCGGGGCAGGGGAGGACTGAAGCTTTCTTT. Protein sequence: CAAQISGQGRTEAFF.

The chain has TRBV29-1 and TRBJ2-2; D is unresolved. Trimming stripped 2 bases from V and 1 base from J, with 5 bases between. There are 13 residues in the CDR3. Germline assignment: CDR1 SQVTM and CDR2 ANQGSEA. In DNA, the CDR3 is TGCAGCGTTGAAAAGGGGAACACCGGGGAGCTGTTTTTT. The encoded protein is CSVEKGNTGELFF.

V gene TRBV28 combines with J gene TRBJ2-7; 7 nucleotides align to TRBD1. CDR3 length: 14 residues. The V gene end was trimmed by 7 bases and the J gene end by 3 bases; junction bases not matched to a gene: 9. CDR1 is MDHEN and CDR2 is SYDVKM in the germline V gene. This chain's CDR3 is CASIKTGSSYEQYF. In DNA, the CDR3 is TGTGCCAGCATTAAGACAGGGTCGAGCTACGAGCAGTACTTC.

The chain recombines TRBV29-1 with TRBJ2-1; 10 bases are shared with TRBD2. V gave up 6 bases and J gave up 10 bases; unmatched junction bases: 12. The V gene's germline CDR1 is SQVTM and CDR2 ANQGSEA. The CDR3 extends over 14 amino acids. The CDR3 loop is CSVRGSGRRGEQFF. CDR3 coding DNA: TGCAGCGTCCGTGGTAGCGGGAGGAGGGGGGAGCAGTTCTTC.

This clone was detected only once. The V and J genes are TRBV6-1 and TRBJ2-7; 9 positions match TRBD2. CDR1 and CDR2 (germline): MNHNS, SASEGT. The CDR3 has 15 amino acids. Losses at the gene ends were 2 bases for V and 3 bases for J; bases not matched to a gene: 5. CDR3 nucleotides: TGTGCCAGCAGTGAATTGCGGGAGGGGCGCTACGAGCAGTACTTC. Its protein is CASSELREGRYEQYF.

Worth noting for this clone: This specimen includes other DNA sequences encoding the same CDR3. The gene calls are TRBV28 and TRBJ2-7, with D perhaps TRBD1 (6 bases). Germline V gives CDR1 MDHEN, CDR2 SYDVKM. CDR3 size: 14 residues. Trimming left V 6 bases short and J 0 bases short, with 12 bases between. The CDR3 coding sequence is TGTGCCAGCAGACTTACAGGGAGCTCCTACGAGCAGTACTTC. Protein: CASRLTGSSYEQYF.

Worth noting for this clone: Within the sample, other DNA sequences also encode this same CDR3. The V and J genes are TRBV5-1 and TRBJ2-1; possibly TRBD2 for D (5 bases). The CDR3 spans 15 residues. Germline V gene sequence: CDR1 SGHRS, CDR2 YFSETQ. V lost 1 base and J 2 bases, leaving 10 bases between the germline ends. The CDR3: CASSLSSGAYNEQFF. The CDR3, as DNA: TGCGCCAGCAGCTTGTCGAGCGGTGCCTACAATGAGCAGTTCTTC.

The rearrangement links TRBV12-5 to TRBJ2-3; D unresolved. Trimming left V 0 bases short and J 0 bases short, with 25 bases between. This CDR3 has 21 amino acids. Germline V gene data show CDR1 as LGHNT and CDR2 as FRNRAP. The CDR3 bases are TGTGCTAGTGGTTTGGTAGGCCCCGGTAGGGTCCCGCTTCCTAGCACAGATACGCAGTATTTT. The encoded protein is CASGLVGPGRVPLPSTDTQYF.

The chain recombines TRBV10-3 with TRBJ1-3, with 7 bases lining up with TRBD1. Per the germline V gene, CDR1 is ENHRY and CDR2 is SYGVKD. The V gene end was trimmed by 4 bases and the J gene end by 4 bases; junction bases not matched to a gene: 13. CDR3 size: 17 residues. CDR3 in DNA: TGTGCCATCAGTGGATTAATAAGACAGGGTTCCGGAAACACCATATATTTT. This sequence encodes CAISGLIRQGSGNTIYF.

This clone was counted a single time. This chain connects TRBV11-1 to TRBJ2-7; D unresolved. Trimming pared 8 bases from V and 2 bases from J, leaving 10 bases between. The germline gives CDR1 SGHAT, CDR2 FQDESV (reference sequence). The CDR3 spans 12 residues. CDR3 nucleotides: TGTGCCAGCTCGGACGGACCCTACGAGCAGTACTTC. It encodes CASSDGPYEQYF.

The chain joins TRBV9 to TRBJ2-1; the D is unclear. The V gene lost 0 bases and the J gene lost 2 bases, with 6 bases spanning the gap. Germline V gene data show CDR1 as SGDLS and CDR2 as YYNGEE. This CDR3 has 14 residues. The CDR3 sequence: CASSVGQAYNEQFF. The CDR3 region has the DNA TGTGCCAGCAGCGTAGGCCAGGCCTACAATGAGCAGTTCTTC.

The rearrangement links TRBV25-1 to TRBJ2-7, with TRBD1 identical over 8 bases. This CDR3 has 13 amino acids. The germline CDR1 and CDR2 sequences are MGHDK and SYGVNS. The V segment lost 6 bases and the J segment 4 bases; nucleotides outside the gene matches: 5. CDR3 coding DNA: TGTGCCAGCAGCGGACAGGGACAATACGAGCAGTACTTC. Its protein product is CASSGQGQYEQYF.

The chain's CDR3 is CASSVGPLWDPGELFF. In nucleotides, the CDR3 is TGTGCCAGCAGCGTAGGCCCGTTGTGGGATCCCGGGGAGCTGTTTTTT. This sequence joins TRBV9 and TRBJ2-2; D is unclear. Germline V CDR1 and CDR2: SGDLS, YYNGEE. This CDR3 is 16 amino acids long. Trimming took off 0 bases at V and 6 bases at J, with 15 bases between the two ends.

Only one count was recorded for this clone. V usage is TRBV15 and J usage is TRBJ2-3, with 8 bases matching TRBD2. The V and J ends lost 0 bases and 0 bases, in that order; junction bases with no gene match: 14. The CDR3 totals 20 residues. CDR1 is LNHNV, CDR2 YYDKDF, per germline (reference sequence). CDR3 residues: CATSRDLPGREVLSTDTQYF. In DNA, the CDR3 is TGTGCCACCAGCAGAGATCTCCCCGGGCGGGAGGTACTAAGCACAGATACGCAGTATTTT.